This TCR beta chain is from a study of T-cell reconstitution after alpha-beta-depleted transplantation in children (dated by TCRdb to 2015 to 2016). Context from the whole study: Using TCR repertoire profiling, the study quantitatively followed how T-cell immune reconstitution unfolded in children after TCRalphabeta/CD19-depleted allogeneic hematopoietic cell transplantation.

The sample's treatment or condition label, in plain terms: allogeneic hematopoietic cell transplantation with graft depleted of TCRalphabeta T cells and CD19 B cells. The children who served as transplant recipients had been given grafts of TCRalphabeta/CD19-depleted allogeneic hematopoietic cells. This clonotype appeared many times. No antigen is known for it. Base quality data are lacking; no much larger clone is found one base away. The CDR3 measures 14 amino acids from cysteine to phenylalanine. The sequence is cut down to CDR3 DNA, 42 bases in frame from base 1. CDR1 and CDR2 are drawn from the germline V gene (reference sequence): DFQATT, SNEGSKA. For this chain, trimming is 6 bases at the V end and 0 bases at the J end, and the number of junction bases without a gene match is 8. What the authors observed across the whole study: Apparently early alphabetaT-cell count recovery about two months after transplant reportedly relied on only several hundred rapidly expanded clones derived from non-depleted graft cells. In some patients, high TCRbeta diversity at day 60 was attributed to recipient T cells and intrathymic progenitors that had survived conditioning. Over subsequent months, a decline in hyperexpanded clone frequencies was noted, and after one year, T-cell counts and TCRbeta diversity were mostly ascribed to newly produced T cells.

Library prep was done by PCR. Sequencing instrument: Illumina HiSeq 2500. TCR library preparation used molecular barcoding, with unique molecular identifiers applied to normalize quantification of the TCRbeta repertoire. The raw public data were reprocessed by TCRdb itself: fastp quality trimming at Q25, MiXCR clonotype calling, in-frame beta chains only. Rows merge per CDR3 protein into single entries with the most common DNA and genes. This sample holds 15,000 to 20,000 distinct CDR3 sequences; roughly 12% were observed only once. Of the sample, approximately 71% is held by the ten largest clones. Source: PBMCs, mostly from graft donor cells, taken 180 days after TCRalphabeta/CD19-depleted stem cell transplant. The TCR originated in a boy under two years old who had a stem cell transplant for Wiskott-Aldrich syndrome, so the T cells may come from the graft donor. The rearranged chain carries TRBV20-1 and TRBJ2-7, and 7 junctional nucleotides match TRBD1. DNA sequence: TGCAGTGCGGCAAGACAGGGTACCTCCTACGAGCAGTACTTC. This yields the protein CSAARQGTSYEQYF.